This T cell receptor (beta chain) appears in the sequencing data of a study of shared clonotypes between healthy human individuals. The overall study: Donors were two women and a few men aged 18 to 49.

The CDR3 is 18 amino acids. With V trimmed by 4 bases and J by 4 bases, 10 bases remained unmatched. The germline V gene has CDR1 SGHRS and CDR2 YFSETQ. A word on this clone: Its specificity is not known.

The assay used deep level. Across several immunoSEQ plates, the genomic DNA of each subset was split evenly. Produced via immunoSEQ multiplex PCR; TCRdb's table is partial and in-frame only. The sample carries 780,000 or so clones, 55% to 80% recorded once. Study-wide results and limits: A reduction in generation probabilities was seen for non-shared clonotypes relative to those shared by all four donors.

The receptor was isolated from a woman aged 30 to 39 in good health. The specimen sequenced was memory CD4+ T cells sorted from blood. The subset denotes: CD45RA-negative fraction. The chain uses TRBV5-1 and TRBJ2-1, with 14 bases aligning to TRBD2. The CDR3 loop reads CASSPGLAGGPTYNEQFF. Written as DNA, the CDR3 is TGCGCCAGCAGCCCTGGACTAGCGGGAGGCCCTACTTACAATGAGCAGTTCTTC. Full variable domain (rest looked up from reference TRBV5-1 and TRBJ2-1): KAGVTQTPRYLIKTRGQQVTLSCSPISGHRSVSWYQQTPGQGLQFLFEYFSETQRNKGNFPGRFSGRQFSNSRSEMNVSTLELGDSALYLCASSPGLAGGPTYNEQFFGPGTRLTVL.